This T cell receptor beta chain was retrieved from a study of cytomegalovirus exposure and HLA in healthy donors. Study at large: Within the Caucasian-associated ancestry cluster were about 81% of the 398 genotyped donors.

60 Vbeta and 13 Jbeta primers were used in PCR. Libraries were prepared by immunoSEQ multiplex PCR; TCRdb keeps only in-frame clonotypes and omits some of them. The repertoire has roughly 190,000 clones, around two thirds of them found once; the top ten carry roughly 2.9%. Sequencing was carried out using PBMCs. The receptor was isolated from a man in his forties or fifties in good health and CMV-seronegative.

In nucleotides, the CDR3 is TGTGCCAGCAGCTTGGAATCAGGTAATCAGCCCCAGCATTTT. Its translation: CASSLESGNQPQHF. The chain is built from TRBV5-8 and TRBJ1-5; D unclear. Trimming took 0 bases from V and 4 from J, leaving 8 bases between them. The CDR3 extends over 14 amino acids. Germline lookup yields CDR1 SGHTS and CDR2 YDEGEE. The whole variable domain, remainder taken from reference TRBV5-8 and TRBJ1-5, is EAGVTQSPTHLIKTRGQQATLRCSPISGHTSVYWYQQALGLGLQFLLWYDEGEERNRGNFPPRFSGRQFPNYSSELNVNALELEDSALYLCASSLESGNQPQHFGDGTRLSIL.